The 17 T cell receptor beta chains listed next were all sequenced from one sample in a study of T cell changes during pregnancy in multiple sclerosis. Sequencing used immunoSEQ multiplex PCR; TCRdb keeps in-frame clones, though not all of them. The table shows 65,000 to 80,000 clones, with 93% occurring only once. The sequencing used peripheral blood, collected in the second trimester of pregnancy. The receptors stem from a female donor with multiple sclerosis, enrolled in a pregnancy study.

The J gene is TRBJ2-3, the V gene TRBV5-3; 15 nucleotides match TRBD2. TRBV5-3 is an ORF for which the function is uncertain. V was clipped by 1 base and J by 2 bases; unmatched bases: 8. This CDR3 contains 19 residues. CDR3 sequence: CARSLSPGLAGGYTDTQYF. CDR3 bases: TGTGCCAGAAGCTTGTCCCCGGGACTAGCGGGGGGATACACAGATACGCAGTATTTT.

CDR3 sequence (DNA): TGTGCTAGTGGTTTGAGAGGGAACACTGAAGCTTTCTTT. It specifies CASGLRGNTEAFF. The chain links TRBV12-5 to TRBJ1-1; D is undetermined. Trimming cost V 2 bases and J 1 base, with 5 bases left between them. The germline CDR1 and CDR2 sequences are LGHNT and FRNRAP. This CDR3 region has 13 residues.

The CDR3 bases are TGTGCCAGCAGCTTCCGGGACTATCTCTACAATGAGCAGTTCTTC. The encoded protein is CASSFRDYLYNEQFF. The V and J genes are TRBV9 and TRBJ2-1; 7 bases match TRBD2. Unmatched junction bases numbered 7, after V lost 4 bases and J lost 3 bases. The CDR3 has 15 residues. In germline, CDR1 is SGDLS, CDR2 YYNGEE. Full variable domain (outside the CDR3, taken from reference TRBV9 and TRBJ2-1): DSGVTQTPKHLITATGQRVTLRCSPRSGDLSVYWYQQSLDQGLQFLIQYYNGEERAKGNILERFSAQQFPDLHSELNLSSLELGDSALYFCASSFRDYLYNEQFFGPGTRLTVL.

V gene TRBV6-4 combines with J gene TRBJ1-1; TRBD1 agrees at 8 bases. The CDR3 length is 15 residues. Trimming removed 0 bases from V and 5 bases from J; junction bases left unmatched: 5. Germline lookup yields CDR1 MRHNA and CDR2 SNTAGT. This chain's CDR3 is CASSDSPQGVTEAFF. The CDR3 DNA reads TGTGCCAGCAGTGACTCCCCACAGGGGGTGACTGAAGCTTTCTTT.

The chain combines TRBV5-6 with TRBJ1-3; D is perhaps TRBD1 (6 bases). The CDR3 is 17 amino acids. Germline-derived CDR1 and CDR2 are SGHDT and YYEEEE. Trimming left V 4 bases short and J 0 bases short, with 17 bases between. This CDR3 reads CASSPVGGPNSGNTIYF. The CDR3 DNA is TGTGCCAGCAGCCCTGTGGGGGGGCCTAACTCTGGAAACACCATATATTTT.

The V and J genes are TRBV13 and TRBJ1-6; 9 nucleotides agree with TRBD1. V gave up 4 bases and J gave up 14 bases; unmatched junction bases: 9. The CDR3 runs to 14 residues. CDR1 is PRHDT, CDR2 FYEKMQ, per germline (reference sequence). CDR3 sequence reads: CASSSGTGFGSLHF. CDR3 DNA: TGTGCCAGCAGCTCGGGGACAGGGTTTGGATCCCTCCACTTT.

V is TRBV7-9 and J is TRBJ2-7; a weak D match, TRBD1 (5 bases). The length of the CDR3 is 16 residues. Germline CDR1 and CDR2: SEHNR and FQNEAQ (reference sequence). V gave up 1 base and J gave up 6 bases, with 19 bases separating them. The CDR3 sequence: CASSLGPGRSVGEQYF. DNA of the CDR3: TGTGCCAGCAGCTTAGGTCCAGGGCGGTCAGTAGGCGAGCAGTACTTC.

The V call is TRBV6-5, the J call TRBJ2-5; possibly TRBD1 for D (5 bases). The CDR3 is 13 amino acids. V was cut by 6 bases and J by 5 bases, with 13 bases left in between. Germline V lookup: CDR1 MNHEY, CDR2 SVGAGI. Written as DNA, the CDR3 is TGTGCCAGCAGCCCCCCTGGGGCGGAGACCCAGTACTTC. It encodes CASSPPGAETQYF.

This clone was picked up one time. The J gene is TRBJ1-1, the V gene TRBV7-2, with D maybe TRBD1 (5 bases). This CDR3 is built from 15 residues. The ends were cut back, 0 bases at V and 1 base at J, with 9 bases in the middle. From germline, CDR1 is SGHTA and CDR2 FQGNSA. The CDR3 spells CASSLATQGNTEAFF. CDR3 DNA: TGTGCCAGCAGCTTAGCGACCCAGGGGAACACTGAAGCTTTCTTT.

This clone was observed a few times. The chain joins TRBV4-1 to TRBJ1-1; D uncertain. V dropped 3 bases and J dropped 1 base, with 9 bases sitting between them. CDR1 and CDR2 from the germline V gene are MGHRA and YSYEKL. This CDR3 has 14 residues. The CDR3 is CASSQRGQNTEAFF. Here the CDR3 DNA reads TGCGCCAGCAGCCAGCGGGGTCAGAACACTGAAGCTTTCTTT.

This sequence joins TRBV6-1 and TRBJ2-2, with no clear D. The length of the CDR3 is 16 residues. The ends were cut back, 2 bases at V and 4 bases at J, with 14 bases in the middle. Per the germline V gene, CDR1 is MNHNS and CDR2 is SASEGT. The CDR3 DNA reads TGTGCCAGCAGTGAACGTAGGCAGGCATCCACCGGGGAGCTGTTTTTT. Its translation: CASSERRQASTGELFF.

Here the CDR3 DNA reads TGTGCCAGCAGTGACTTTAGCGGGGGGCCTAACAATGAGCAGTTCTTC. As protein: CASSDFSGGPNNEQFF. The V and J genes are TRBV6-4 and TRBJ2-1; 10 bases map to TRBD2. The CDR3 extends over 16 amino acids. The trim removed 1 base at V and 5 bases at J, leaving 5 bases unmatched. Germline lookup yields CDR1 MRHNA and CDR2 SNTAGT.

Notes on this clone: A junction end diverges from the germline sequence, so it may reflect a read error. The chain recombines TRBV2 with TRBJ1-1; the D gene is possibly TRBD1 (5 bases). CDR1 and CDR2 from the germline V gene are SNHLY and FYNNEI. The CDR3 consists of 14 residues. CDR3 residues: CASREGHLNTEAFF. The CDR3 DNA follows: TGTGCCAGCAGGGAAGGACACTTGAACACTGAAGCTTTCTTT.

The rearrangement joins TRBV27 to TRBJ1-4; D is uncertain. The CDR3 is made up of 16 amino acids. Germline-derived CDR1 and CDR2 are MNHEY and SMNVEV (reference sequence). Trimming cost V 1 base and J 4 bases, with 13 bases left between them. CDR3 loop: CASSLFIKPHNEKLFF. The CDR3 DNA is TGTGCCAGCAGTTTATTTATCAAGCCGCATAATGAAAAACTGTTTTTT. Looking up the rest from reference TRBV27 and TRBJ1-4 gives the full variable domain: EAQVTQNPRYLITVTGKKLTVTCSQNMNHEYMSWYRQDPGLGLRQIYYSMNVEVTDKGDVPEGYKVSRKEKRNFPLILESPSPNQTSLYFCASSLFIKPHNEKLFFGSGTQLSVL.

This clone has a single count. The genes are TRBV27 and TRBJ2-3, with 12 bases identical to TRBD2. Per germline, CDR1 MNHEY and CDR2 SMNVEV (reference sequence). CDR3 length: 16 residues. The V segment lost 6 bases and the J segment 2 bases; nucleotides outside the gene matches: 6. This chain's CDR3 is CASRDGLAGYTDTQYF. The CDR3 DNA reads as TGTGCCAGCAGGGATGGACTAGCGGGGTACACAGATACGCAGTATTTT.

CDR3 amino acids: CASKGGGTNYEQYF. DNA for the CDR3: TGTGCCAGCAAGGGGGGAGGGACAAATTACGAGCAGTACTTC. The chain is built from TRBV28 and TRBJ2-7; perhaps TRBD2 as D (7 bases). This CDR3 has 14 amino acids. Germline CDR1 is MDHEN and CDR2 is SYDVKM. V shed 7 bases and J shed 4 bases, with 17 bases lying between them.

The V call is TRBV4-1, the J call TRBJ2-7; D uncertain. Trimming removed 4 bases from V and 5 bases from J, with 6 bases in between. Germline lookup yields CDR1 MGHRA and CDR2 YSYEKL. There are 11 residues in the CDR3. DNA of the CDR3: TGCGCCAGCAGCCTTTCTAACGAGCAGTACTTC. This gives the protein CASSLSNEQYF.